Shown below are 23 T cell receptor beta chains from a single sample sequenced in a study of CD8 T cells in Susac syndrome. It was with random hexamers that 0.5 to 1 ug RNA was reverse transcribed. TCRdb reprocessed the immunoSEQ multiplex PCR reads with MiXCR, giving one entry per CDR3 protein. This sample has 150,000 to 200,000 distinct CDR3 sequences, with roughly 94% found just once. The sequenced material came from CD8+ T cells from PBMCs. These receptors were obtained from a human donor with Susac syndrome.

V and J are TRBV7-9 and TRBJ2-7; 8 bases line up with TRBD1. The CDR3 totals 15 residues. The V segment lost 1 base and the J segment 3 bases; nucleotides outside the gene matches: 5. Germline-derived CDR1 and CDR2 are SEHNR and FQNEAQ (reference sequence). In DNA, the CDR3 is TGTGCCAGCAGCTTAGTGGACAGGGAGTTCTACGAGCAGTACTTC. Residues: CASSLVDREFYEQYF. Variable domain in full (rest from reference TRBV7-9 and TRBJ2-7): DTGVSQNPRHKITKRGQNVTFRCDPISEHNRLYWYRQTLGQGPEFLTYFQNEAQLEKSRLLSDRFSAERPKGSFSTLEIQRTEQGDSAMYLCASSLVDREFYEQYFGPGTRLTVT.

The chain combines TRBV12-3 or TRBV12-4 with TRBJ2-5; TRBD2 matches 12 bases. The length of the CDR3 is 16 residues. Trimming took 4 bases from V and 4 from J; bases not matched to a gene: 7. The chain's CDR3 is CASSSPGLAGPETQYF. The DNA for the CDR3 is TGTGCCAGCAGTTCACCGGGACTAGCGGGCCCAGAGACCCAGTACTTC.

The rearrangement links TRBV13 to TRBJ1-2, with 7 bases matching TRBD1. This CDR3 spans 14 amino acids. Germline assignment: CDR1 PRHDT and CDR2 FYEKMQ (reference sequence). The trim removed 5 bases at V and 1 base at J, leaving 4 bases unmatched. CDR3 nucleotides: TGTGCCAGCAGCCTGGGACAGAATAACTATGGCTACACCTTC. Translated: CASSLGQNNYGYTF.

This chain links TRBV25-1 with TRBJ2-7; the match to TRBD1 covers 10 bases. This CDR3 has 13 amino acids. The V and J ends lost 8 bases and 5 bases, in that order; junction bases with no gene match: 6. CDR1 and CDR2 (germline): MGHDK, SYGVNS. The chain's CDR3 is CASRRTGGDEQYF. The CDR3 nucleotides are TGTGCCAGCCGAAGGACAGGGGGAGACGAGCAGTACTTC.

The count of this clonotype is one. V usage is TRBV18 and J usage is TRBJ2-7; unclear D gene. This CDR3 is 15 amino acids long. Germline-derived CDR1 and CDR2 are KGHSH and LQKENI. V dropped 0 bases and J dropped 2 bases, with 11 bases sitting between them. The CDR3 bases are TGTGCCAGCTCACCACCGGAAGGACCCGCCTACGAGCAGTACTTC. Translation gives CASSPPEGPAYEQYF.

The gene calls are TRBV12-3 or TRBV12-4 and TRBJ2-7; D is unclear. Deletions cut 4 bases from V and 7 bases from J, with 8 bases between. The CDR3 runs 11 residues. CDR3 sequence reads: CASSSDWEQYF. DNA of the CDR3: TGTGCCAGCAGTTCCGACTGGGAGCAGTACTTC.

V and J are TRBV19 and TRBJ2-5; weak D call: TRBD2 (5 bases). Deletions cut 3 bases from V and 2 bases from J, with 13 bases between. CDR1 is LNHDA, CDR2 SQIVND, per germline (reference sequence). CDR3 length: 15 residues. The CDR3, as DNA: TGTGCCAGTAGTATTAGGGCCGGGGAACAAGAGACCCAGTACTTC. It codes for CASSIRAGEQETQYF.

CDR3 in amino acids: CASSWGPYEQYF. The CDR3 bases are TGTGCCAGCAGCTGGGGACCCTACGAGCAGTACTTC. V usage is TRBV5-6 and J usage is TRBJ2-7, with D perhaps being TRBD1 or TRBD2 (5 bases each). V lost 3 bases to trimming and J lost 2 bases, with 6 bases between them. The CDR3 contains 12 residues. CDR1 and CDR2 (germline): SGHDT, YYEEEE.

The rearrangement joins TRBV9 to TRBJ2-1; D unresolved. The CDR3 has 14 amino acids. Germline CDR1 is SGDLS and CDR2 is YYNGEE. Trimming took 0 bases from V and 4 from J, leaving 8 bases between them. The CDR3 sequence: CASSVGNLYNEQFF. The CDR3 region has the DNA TGTGCCAGCAGCGTAGGAAATCTTTACAATGAGCAGTTCTTC. The full variable domain, with the rest looked up from reference TRBV9 and TRBJ2-1, is DSGVTQTPKHLITATGQRVTLRCSPRSGDLSVYWYQQSLDQGLQFLIQYYNGEERAKGNILERFSAQQFPDLHSELNLSSLELGDSALYFCASSVGNLYNEQFFGPGTRLTVL.

V gene TRBV14 combines with J gene TRBJ2-6; D possibly corresponds to TRBD1 (5 bases). This CDR3 region has 17 residues. The ends were cut back, 4 bases at V and 1 base at J, with 14 bases in the middle. The germline gives CDR1 SGHDN, CDR2 FVKESK. The CDR3 reads CASSRSRVQSGANVLTF. CDR3 nucleotide sequence: TGTGCCAGCAGCCGATCCAGGGTTCAATCTGGGGCCAACGTCCTGACTTTC.

The J gene is TRBJ1-2, the V gene TRBV6-5; D not certain. Germline V CDR1 and CDR2: MNHEY, SVGAGI. The V end was cut by 5 bases, the J end by 5 bases, with 18 bases between. CDR3 length: 15 amino acids. The chain's CDR3 is CASSQLAKDEYGYTF. The CDR3, as DNA: TGTGCCAGCAGTCAACTAGCAAAGGACGAATATGGCTACACCTTC.

This chain joins TRBV20-1 and TRBJ2-3; TRBD1 agrees at 7 bases. Germline CDR1 and CDR2: DFQATT and SNEGSKA (reference sequence). This CDR3 has 17 residues. V trimming: 0 bases; J trimming: 1 base; junction bases outside the gene matches: 10. The CDR3 loop reads CSARDPTGWLGTDTQYF. The DNA of the CDR3 is TGCAGTGCTAGAGATCCGACAGGGTGGCTAGGCACAGATACGCAGTATTTT.

The J gene is TRBJ1-1, the V gene TRBV11-2; D not certain. The CDR3 sequence is 12 residues long. Germline-derived CDR1 and CDR2 are SGHAT and FQNNGV. The ends were cut back, 7 bases at V and 7 bases at J, with 13 bases in the middle. The CDR3 nucleotides are TGTGCCAGCACCTCCAAAGACGGTGAAGCTTTCTTT. It is translated as CASTSKDGEAFF.

V is TRBV5-8 and J is TRBJ2-5; no clear D. CDR3 length equals 10 residues. Trimming pared 7 bases from V and 5 bases from J, leaving 6 bases between. Germline CDR1 reads SGHTS; CDR2 reads YDEGEE. The CDR3 nucleotides read TGTGCCAGCCTAGTGGAGACCCAGTACTTC. Translation: CASLVETQYF.

The chain links TRBV27 to TRBJ1-2; tentative D call: TRBD1 (5 bases). CDR1 and CDR2 (germline): MNHEY, SMNVEV (reference sequence). V was clipped by 8 bases and J by 5 bases, with 18 bases between them. This CDR3 spans 14 amino acids. The DNA for the CDR3 is TGTGCCAGCGGCCCACCGGGACGGAGTTATGGCTACACCTTC. Encoded protein: CASGPPGRSYGYTF.

J is TRBJ2-1 and V is TRBV5-1; TRBD1 agrees at 11 bases. The J segment lost 3 bases and the V segment lost 4 bases, leaving 3 bases of the junction unmatched. CDR1 is SGHRS and CDR2 is YFSETQ in the germline V gene. The CDR3 has 15 residues. CDR3 residues: CASSGGTGGYNEQFF. The CDR3 nucleotides are TGCGCCAGCAGCGGGGGGACAGGGGGCTACAATGAGCAGTTCTTC.

The J gene is TRBJ1-2, the V gene TRBV30; a possible D gene is TRBD1 (6 bases). The CDR3 extends over 14 amino acids. Germline V gives CDR1 GTSNPN, CDR2 SVGIG (reference sequence). The V and J ends lost 2 bases and 4 bases respectively, with 14 bases between them. The CDR3 is CAWSPGVRFYGYTF. The CDR3 DNA is TGTGCCTGGAGTCCAGGGGTTAGGTTCTATGGCTACACCTTC. The variable domain in full, completed from reference TRBV30 and TRBJ1-2, reads SQTIHQWPATLVQPVGSPLSLECTVEGTSNPNLYWYRQAAGRGLQLLFYSVGIGQISSEVPQNLSASRPQDRQFILSSKKLLLSDSGFYLCAWSPGVRFYGYTFGSGTRLTVV.

The rearrangement uses TRBV14 and TRBJ2-1; TRBD2 matches 8 bases. The CDR3 consists of 17 residues. The germline V gene has CDR1 SGHDN and CDR2 FVKESK. V was clipped by 0 bases and J by 12 bases; unmatched bases: 16. CDR3 sequence (DNA): TGTGCCAGCAGCCAAGATCTTTCGGCTAGCGGGTTTGATCCGCAGTTCTTC. Its translation is CASSQDLSASGFDPQFF.

This clonotype was counted once. This sequence joins TRBV19 and TRBJ2-2, with no clear D. The CDR3 spans 11 residues. Trimming removed 5 bases from V and 10 bases from J, with 8 bases in between. Germline assignment: CDR1 LNHDA and CDR2 SQIVND (reference sequence). The CDR3 region has the DNA TGTGCCAGTAGTGATACCCCGGAGCTGTTTTTT. Its protein product is CASSDTPELFF.

V usage is TRBV4-1 and J usage is TRBJ2-1, with 9 bases matching TRBD1. The CDR3 runs to 16 residues. V was clipped by 0 bases and J by 6 bases; unmatched bases: 6. The germline V gene encodes CDR1 MGHRA and CDR2 YSYEKL. CDR3 region: CASSQEGGTGINEQFF. In DNA form, the CDR3 reads TGCGCCAGCAGCCAAGAAGGGGGGACAGGGATCAATGAGCAGTTCTTC.

The J gene is TRBJ2-1, the V gene TRBV20-1, with 8 bases that match TRBD2. With 1 base clipped from V and 6 bases from J, the junction kept 5 bases outside the gene matches. CDR3 length equals 14 residues. Germline loops: CDR1 DFQATT, CDR2 SNEGSKA (reference sequence). CDR3 residues: CSARARGTSNEQFF. The CDR3 nucleotides are TGCAGTGCTAGAGCTCGTGGGACTAGCAATGAGCAGTTCTTC.

The chain carries TRBV20-1 and TRBJ2-1, with 8 bases identical to TRBD1. J lost 5 bases, V lost 0 bases, and 9 bases had no gene match. The germline V gene has CDR1 DFQATT and CDR2 SNEGSKA (reference sequence). The CDR3 covers 16 residues. CDR3 DNA: TGCAGTGCTAGAGACCAATCCGGGACAGGAGACAATGAGCAGTTCTTC. This translates into CSARDQSGTGDNEQFF.

The chain uses TRBV13 and TRBJ2-5; D could derive from TRBD1 or TRBD2 (5 bases each). Germline assignment: CDR1 PRHDT and CDR2 FYEKMQ (reference sequence). This CDR3 is 15 amino acids long. V gave up 5 bases and J gave up 1 base, with 14 bases separating them. The CDR3: CASSPIGTSQETQYF. CDR3 DNA sequence: TGTGCCAGCAGCCCGATTGGGACCTCCCAAGAGACCCAGTACTTC.